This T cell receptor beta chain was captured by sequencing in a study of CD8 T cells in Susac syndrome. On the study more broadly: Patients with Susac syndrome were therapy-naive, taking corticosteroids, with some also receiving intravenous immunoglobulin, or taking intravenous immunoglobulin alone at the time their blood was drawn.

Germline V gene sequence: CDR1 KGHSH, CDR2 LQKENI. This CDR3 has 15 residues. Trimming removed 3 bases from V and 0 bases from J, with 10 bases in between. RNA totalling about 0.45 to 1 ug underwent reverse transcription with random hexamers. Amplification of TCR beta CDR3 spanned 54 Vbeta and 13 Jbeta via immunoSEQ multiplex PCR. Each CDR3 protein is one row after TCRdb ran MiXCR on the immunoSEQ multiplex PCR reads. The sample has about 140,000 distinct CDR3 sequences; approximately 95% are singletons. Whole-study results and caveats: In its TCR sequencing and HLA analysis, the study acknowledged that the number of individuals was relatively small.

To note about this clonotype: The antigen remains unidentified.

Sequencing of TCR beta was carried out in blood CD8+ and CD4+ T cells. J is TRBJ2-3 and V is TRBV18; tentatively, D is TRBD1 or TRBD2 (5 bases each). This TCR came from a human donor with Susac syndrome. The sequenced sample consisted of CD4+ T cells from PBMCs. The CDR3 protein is CASSPGTRSTDTQYF. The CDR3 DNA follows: TGTGCCAGCTCACCCGGGACGAGAAGCACAGATACGCAGTATTTT.